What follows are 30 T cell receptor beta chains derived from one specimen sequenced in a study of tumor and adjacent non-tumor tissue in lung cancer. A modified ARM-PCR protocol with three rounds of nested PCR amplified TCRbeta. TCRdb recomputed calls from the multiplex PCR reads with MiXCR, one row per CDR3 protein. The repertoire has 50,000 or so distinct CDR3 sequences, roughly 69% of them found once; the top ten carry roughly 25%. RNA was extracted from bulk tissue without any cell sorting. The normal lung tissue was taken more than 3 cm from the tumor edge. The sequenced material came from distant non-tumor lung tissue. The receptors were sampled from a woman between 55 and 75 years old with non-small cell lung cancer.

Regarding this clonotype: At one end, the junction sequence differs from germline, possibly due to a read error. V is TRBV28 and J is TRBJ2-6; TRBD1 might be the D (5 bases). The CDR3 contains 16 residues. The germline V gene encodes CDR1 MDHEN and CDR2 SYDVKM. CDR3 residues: CANSLIGASGANVLTF. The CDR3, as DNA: TGTGCCAACAGTTTAATAGGGGCTTCTGGGGCCAACGTCCTGACTTTC.

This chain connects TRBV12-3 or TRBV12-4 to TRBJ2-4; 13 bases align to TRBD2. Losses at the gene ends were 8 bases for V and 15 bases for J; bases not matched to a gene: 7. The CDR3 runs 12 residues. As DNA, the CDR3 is TGTGCCAGCGGCTCGGGACTAGCGGGATCGTACTTC. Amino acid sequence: CASGSGLAGSYF.

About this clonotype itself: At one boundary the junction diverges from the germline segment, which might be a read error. The chain's CDR3 is CASSYHVVSSTGTQYF. CDR3 bases: TGTGCCAGCAGTTACCATGTAGTTTCTAGCACAGGTACGCAGTATTTT. The chain recombines TRBV6-5 with TRBJ2-3; D possibly uses TRBD1 or TRBD2 (5 bases each). Looked up from germline, CDR1 is MNHEY and CDR2 is SVGAGI. There are 16 residues in the CDR3.

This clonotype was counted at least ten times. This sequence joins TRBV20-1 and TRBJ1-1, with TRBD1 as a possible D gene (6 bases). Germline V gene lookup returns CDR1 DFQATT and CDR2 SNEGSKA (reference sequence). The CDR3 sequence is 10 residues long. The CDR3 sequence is CTSGETEAFF. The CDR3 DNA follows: TGCACCTCAGGGGAAACTGAAGCTTTCTTT.

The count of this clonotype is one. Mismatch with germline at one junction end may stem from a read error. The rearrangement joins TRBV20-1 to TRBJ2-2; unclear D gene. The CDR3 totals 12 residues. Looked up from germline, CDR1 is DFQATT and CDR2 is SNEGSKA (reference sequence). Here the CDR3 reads CCARLNTGELFF. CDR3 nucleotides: TGCTGTGCTAGATTGAACACCGGGGAGCTGTTTTTT.

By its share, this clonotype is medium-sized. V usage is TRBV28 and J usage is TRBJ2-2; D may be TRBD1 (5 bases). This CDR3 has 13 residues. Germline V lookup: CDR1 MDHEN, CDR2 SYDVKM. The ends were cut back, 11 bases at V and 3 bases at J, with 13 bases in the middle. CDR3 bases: TGTGCCTGCCGCCAGACAGACACCGGGGAGCTGTTTTTT. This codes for CACRQTDTGELFF.

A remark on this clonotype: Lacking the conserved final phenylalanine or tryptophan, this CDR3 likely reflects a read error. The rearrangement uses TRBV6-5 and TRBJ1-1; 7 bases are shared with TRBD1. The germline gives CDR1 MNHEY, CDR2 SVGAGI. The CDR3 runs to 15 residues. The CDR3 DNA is TGTGCAAGCAGGGACACAGGGGTGGTGAACACTGAAGCTTTCATT. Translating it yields CASRDTGVVNTEAFI.

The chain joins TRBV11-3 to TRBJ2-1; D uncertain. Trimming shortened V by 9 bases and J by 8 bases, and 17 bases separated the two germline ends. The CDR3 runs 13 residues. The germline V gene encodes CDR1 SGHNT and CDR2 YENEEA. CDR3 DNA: TGTGCCAGTAGTAGGAGAGTCGCGGATGAGCAGTTCTTC. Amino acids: CASSRRVADEQFF.

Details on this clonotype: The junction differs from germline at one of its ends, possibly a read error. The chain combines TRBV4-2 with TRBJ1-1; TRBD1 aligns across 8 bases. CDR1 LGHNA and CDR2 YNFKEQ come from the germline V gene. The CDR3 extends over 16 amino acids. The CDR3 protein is CASGQEGWTGPTEAFF. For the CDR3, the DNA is TGTGCCAGCGGCCAAGAAGGCTGGACAGGGCCCACTGAGGCTTTCTTT.

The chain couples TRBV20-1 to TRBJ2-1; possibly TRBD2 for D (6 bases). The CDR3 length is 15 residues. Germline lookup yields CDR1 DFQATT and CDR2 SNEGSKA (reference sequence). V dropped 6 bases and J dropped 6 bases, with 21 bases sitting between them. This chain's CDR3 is CSAPTGELSFNEQFF. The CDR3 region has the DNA TGCAGTGCCCCGACGGGGGAACTCTCTTTCAATGAGCAGTTCTTC.

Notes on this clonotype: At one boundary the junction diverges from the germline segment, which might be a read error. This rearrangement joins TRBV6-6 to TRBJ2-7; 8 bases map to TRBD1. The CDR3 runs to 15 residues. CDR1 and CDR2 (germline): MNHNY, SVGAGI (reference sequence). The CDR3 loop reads CACSRHTGGDYEQCF. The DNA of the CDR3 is TGTGCCTGCAGTCGCCATACAGGGGGAGACTACGAGCAGTGCTTC.

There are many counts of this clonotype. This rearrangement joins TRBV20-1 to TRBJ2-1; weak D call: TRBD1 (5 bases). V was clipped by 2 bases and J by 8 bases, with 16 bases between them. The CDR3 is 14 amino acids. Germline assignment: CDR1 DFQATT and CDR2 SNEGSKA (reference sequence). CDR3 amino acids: CSARPLSREHEQFF. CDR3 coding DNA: TGCAGTGCTAGACCCCTCTCCAGGGAACATGAGCAGTTCTTC.

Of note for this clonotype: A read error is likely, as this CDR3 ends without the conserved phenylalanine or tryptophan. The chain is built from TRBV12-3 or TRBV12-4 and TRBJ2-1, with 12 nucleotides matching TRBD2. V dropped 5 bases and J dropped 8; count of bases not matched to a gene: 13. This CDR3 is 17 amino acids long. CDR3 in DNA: TGTGCCAGCAGTCTGAGGCTAGCGGGGGGGCCAAGGGATGAGCAGTTCCTC. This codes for CASSLRLAGGPRDEQFL.

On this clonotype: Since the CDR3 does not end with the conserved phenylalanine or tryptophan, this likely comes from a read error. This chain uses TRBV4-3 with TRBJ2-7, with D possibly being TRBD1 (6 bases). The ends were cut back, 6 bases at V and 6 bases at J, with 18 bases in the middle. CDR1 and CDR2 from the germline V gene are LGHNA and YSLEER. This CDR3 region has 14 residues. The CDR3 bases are TGCGCCAGCAGTCAACTTTTGGACAGTTCCGAGCAGTACCTC. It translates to CASSQLLDSSEQYL.

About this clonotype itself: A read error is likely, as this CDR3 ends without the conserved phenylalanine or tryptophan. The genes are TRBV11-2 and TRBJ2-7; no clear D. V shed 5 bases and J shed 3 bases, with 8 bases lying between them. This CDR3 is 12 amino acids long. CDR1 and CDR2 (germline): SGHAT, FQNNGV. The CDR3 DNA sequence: TGTGCCAGCAGCGTGGATCGCTACGAGCAGTACCTC. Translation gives CASSVDRYEQYL.

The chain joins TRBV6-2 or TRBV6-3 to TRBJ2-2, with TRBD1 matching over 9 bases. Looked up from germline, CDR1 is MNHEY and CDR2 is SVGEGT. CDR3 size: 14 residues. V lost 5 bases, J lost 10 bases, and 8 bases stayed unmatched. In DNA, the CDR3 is TGTGCCAGCAGTAGGACAGGGGACGCCCAGGAGCTGTTTTTT. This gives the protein CASSRTGDAQELFF.

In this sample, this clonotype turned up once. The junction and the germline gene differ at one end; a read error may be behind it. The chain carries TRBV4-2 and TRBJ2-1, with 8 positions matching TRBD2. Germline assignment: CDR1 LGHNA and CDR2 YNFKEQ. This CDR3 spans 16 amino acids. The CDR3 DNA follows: TGTACCAGCAGTCCCTCACAGCGGGAGCCTGTCAATGAGCAGTTCTTC. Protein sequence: CTSSPSQREPVNEQFF.

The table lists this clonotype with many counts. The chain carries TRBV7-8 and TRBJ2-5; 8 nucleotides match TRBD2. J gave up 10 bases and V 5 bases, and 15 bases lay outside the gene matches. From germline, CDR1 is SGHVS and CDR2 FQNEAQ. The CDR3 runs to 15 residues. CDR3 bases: TGTGCCAGCAGCCAAAGCTCCGGGACTAGTAGGGACCAGTACTTC. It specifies CASSQSSGTSRDQYF.

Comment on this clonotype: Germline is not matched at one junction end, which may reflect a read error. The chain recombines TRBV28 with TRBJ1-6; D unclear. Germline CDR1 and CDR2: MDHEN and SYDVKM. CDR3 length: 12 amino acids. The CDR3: CTSSPPRGFLHF. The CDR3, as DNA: TGTACCAGCAGTCCCCCGCGAGGGTTCCTCCACTTT.

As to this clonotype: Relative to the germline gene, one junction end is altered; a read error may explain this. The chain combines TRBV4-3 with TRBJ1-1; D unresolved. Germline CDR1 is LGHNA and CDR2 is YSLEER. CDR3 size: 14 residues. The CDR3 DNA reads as TGCGTCAGCAGCCAAGCTTCAGAGAGGACTGAAACTTTCTTT. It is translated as CVSSQASERTETFF.

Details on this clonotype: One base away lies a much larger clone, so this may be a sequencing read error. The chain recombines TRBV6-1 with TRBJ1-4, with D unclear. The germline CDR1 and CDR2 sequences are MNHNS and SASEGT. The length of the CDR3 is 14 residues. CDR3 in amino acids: CVSSEQTTNEKLFF. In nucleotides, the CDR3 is TGTGTCAGCAGTGAACAAACAACTAATGAAAAACTGTTTTTT.

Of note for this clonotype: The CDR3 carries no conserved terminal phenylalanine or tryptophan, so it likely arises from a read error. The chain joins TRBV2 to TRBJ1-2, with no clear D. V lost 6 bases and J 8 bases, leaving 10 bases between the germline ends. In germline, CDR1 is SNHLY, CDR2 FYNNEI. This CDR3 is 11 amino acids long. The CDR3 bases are TGTGCCAGCAGCCGAGACTGGGGCTACACCTAC. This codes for CASSRDWGYTY.

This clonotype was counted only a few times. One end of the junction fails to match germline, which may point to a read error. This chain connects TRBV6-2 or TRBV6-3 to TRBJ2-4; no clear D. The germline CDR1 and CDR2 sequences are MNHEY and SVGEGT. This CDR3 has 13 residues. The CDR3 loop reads CASRYDVQNLQYF. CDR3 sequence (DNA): TGCGCCAGCAGGTACGATGTCCAAAACCTTCAGTACTTC.

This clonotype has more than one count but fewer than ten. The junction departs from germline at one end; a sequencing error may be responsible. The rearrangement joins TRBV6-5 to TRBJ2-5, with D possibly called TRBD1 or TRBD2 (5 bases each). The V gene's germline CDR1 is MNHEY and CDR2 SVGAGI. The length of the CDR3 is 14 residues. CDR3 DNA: TGTGCCAACAGTGCCCAGGGAGAGGAAGAGACTCAGTACTTT. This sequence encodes CANSAQGEEETQYF.

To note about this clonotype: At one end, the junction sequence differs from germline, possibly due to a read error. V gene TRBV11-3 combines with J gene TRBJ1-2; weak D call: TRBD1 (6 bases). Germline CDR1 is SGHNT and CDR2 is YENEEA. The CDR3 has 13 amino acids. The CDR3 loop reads CAISPQGNYGYTF. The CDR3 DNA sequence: TGTGCCATCAGCCCCCAGGGGAACTATGGATACACCTTC.

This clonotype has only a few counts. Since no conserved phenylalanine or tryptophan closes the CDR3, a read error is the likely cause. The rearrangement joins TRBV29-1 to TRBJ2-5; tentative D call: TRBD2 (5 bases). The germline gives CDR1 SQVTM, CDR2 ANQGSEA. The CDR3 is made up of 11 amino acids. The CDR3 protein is CSVVPQETQYL. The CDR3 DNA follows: TGTAGCGTTGTGCCCCAAGAGACCCAGTACCTC.

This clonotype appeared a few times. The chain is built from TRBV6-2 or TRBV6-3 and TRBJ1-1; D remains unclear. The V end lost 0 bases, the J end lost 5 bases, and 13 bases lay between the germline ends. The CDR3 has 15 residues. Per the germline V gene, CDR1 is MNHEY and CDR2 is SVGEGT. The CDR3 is CASSYSRRVGTEAFF. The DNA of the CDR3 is TGTGCCAGCAGTTACTCAAGGAGGGTTGGTACTGAAGCTTTCTTT.

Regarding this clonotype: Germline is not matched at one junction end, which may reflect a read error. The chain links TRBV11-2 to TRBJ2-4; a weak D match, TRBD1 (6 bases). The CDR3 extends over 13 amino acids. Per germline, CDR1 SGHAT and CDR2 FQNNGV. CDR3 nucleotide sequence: TGTGCCAGCAGCGCAGGGGTGGGAAACACTCAGTACTTC. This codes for CASSAGVGNTQYF.

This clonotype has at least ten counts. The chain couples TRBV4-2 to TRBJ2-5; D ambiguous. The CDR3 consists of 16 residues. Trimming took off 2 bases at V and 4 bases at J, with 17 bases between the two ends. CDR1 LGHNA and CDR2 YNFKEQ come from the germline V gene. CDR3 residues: CASSQPDGLERETQYF. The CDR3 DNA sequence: TGTGCCAGCAGCCAACCAGACGGTCTAGAAAGAGAGACCCAGTACTTC.

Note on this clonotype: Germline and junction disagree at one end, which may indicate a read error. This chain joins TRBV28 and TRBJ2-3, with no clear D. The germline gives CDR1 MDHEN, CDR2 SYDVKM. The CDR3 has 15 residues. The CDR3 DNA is TGTGCCGGCAGTCCTGGGGTCTTGGGCCTAGATACGCGGTATTTT. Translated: CAGSPGVLGLDTRYF.